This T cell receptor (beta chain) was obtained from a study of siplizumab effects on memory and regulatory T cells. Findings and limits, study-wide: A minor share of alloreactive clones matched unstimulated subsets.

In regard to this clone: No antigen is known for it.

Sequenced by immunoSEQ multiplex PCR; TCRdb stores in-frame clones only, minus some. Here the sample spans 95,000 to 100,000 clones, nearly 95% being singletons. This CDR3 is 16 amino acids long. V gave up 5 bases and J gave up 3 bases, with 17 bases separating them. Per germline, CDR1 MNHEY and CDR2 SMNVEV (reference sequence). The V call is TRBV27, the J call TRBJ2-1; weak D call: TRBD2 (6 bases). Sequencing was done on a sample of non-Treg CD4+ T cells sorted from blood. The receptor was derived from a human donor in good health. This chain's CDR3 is CASSVAPGVLYNEQFF. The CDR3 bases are TGTGCCAGCAGTGTAGCCCCGGGAGTACTCTACAATGAGCAGTTCTTC.